These 2 T cell receptor beta chains were all obtained from the same sample, sequenced in a study of shared T cell receptors in the human thymus. The data were produced by immunoSEQ multiplex PCR, yet TCRdb's version contains in-frame clones alone and is incomplete. In the table there are under 700,000 clones, about 80% of which are singletons. These sequences were also reported in another study, on human thymus T cells.

The specimen was thymocytes. The receptors here all came from a boy under three years old with a congenital heart defect.

The gene calls are TRBV30 and TRBJ1-5; 8 nucleotides line up with TRBD1. Germline-derived CDR1 and CDR2 are GTSNPN and SVGIG (reference sequence). V trimming: 1 base; J trimming: 7 bases; junction bases outside the gene matches: 9. This CDR3 has 15 amino acids. CDR3 DNA sequence: TGTGCCTGGAGTGGCCCCAGGGGGCTAGGACAGCCCCAGCATTTT. Translation gives CAWSGPRGLGQPQHF.

The rearrangement uses TRBV5-1 and TRBJ2-2; 9 positions agree with TRBD2. The CDR3 has 16 amino acids. V trimming: 3 bases; J trimming: 7 bases; junction bases outside the gene matches: 10. In germline, CDR1 is SGHRS, CDR2 YFSETQ. The CDR3 protein is CASSSRLAEGNGELFF. The CDR3 DNA is TGCGCCAGCAGCTCCCGACTAGCGGAGGGGAACGGGGAGCTGTTTTTT.